The rows below give T cell receptor beta chains drawn from one sample of a study of OX40 agonist ivuxolimab in advanced cancers. TCRdb keeps only in-frame clones here, not all; method: immunoSEQ multiplex PCR. The sample gives tens of thousands of clones, approximately 90% of which show up once; around a quarter is in the top ten. The sequencing here drew on CD4+ or CD8+ T cells sorted from blood, taken in a trial of the OX40 agonist ivuxolimab. The source of these receptors is an adult with an advanced solid tumor such as melanoma, head and neck, liver or kidney cancer. CDR3s include the opening cysteine and the closing phenylalanine or tryptophan.

v_gene	j_gene	CDR3aa
TRBV30	TRBJ1-1	CAWSPPEGIWAEAFF
TRBV7-8	TRBJ1-4	CASSSEGARGNEKLFF
TRBV29-1	TRBJ2-2	CSVLLAGGNTGELFF
TRBV29-1	TRBJ1-2	CSVEGTATFANYGYTF
TRBV6-6	TRBJ1-5	CASSYSASQPQHF
TRBV19	TRBJ1-1	CASTWGAWTEAFF
TRBV12-5	TRBJ2-5	CASGPSDRGETQYF
TRBV28	TRBJ1-2	CASSLGRPYDGYTF
TRBV5-1	TRBJ1-1	CASSWGRVNTEAFF
TRBV7-6	TRBJ2-7	CASSLEGGIGYEQYF
TRBV7-9	TRBJ2-7	CASSGSGTPEQYF
TRBV5-1	TRBJ2-7	CASIAGGGEQYF
TRBV6-6	TRBJ2-1	CASRRLAGGTYNEQFF
TRBV7-9	TRBJ1-2	CASSFGTGDYGYTF
TRBV12-2	TRBJ2-2	CASRLKTGEGTGELFF
TRBV15	TRBJ1-2	CATSRVTGGAYGYTF
TRBV9	TRBJ2-7	CASSVDFLDGEQYF
TRBV6-5	TRBJ2-5	CASSYSGGWQETQYF
TRBV15	TRBJ2-1	CATSRSRDLIDEQFF
TRBV7-3	TRBJ2-7	CASSLVTYEQYF
TRBV6-7	TRBJ2-7	CASSPSGENEQYF
TRBV7-9	TRBJ1-4	CASSPRGTGVEKLFF
TRBV18	TRBJ1-1	CASSPLPMTGGNTEAFF
TRBV27	TRBJ2-2	CASSSLLVNTGELFF
TRBV28	TRBJ2-3	CASRPPFVERGRSDTQYF
TRBV4-3	TRBJ2-1	CASSQDSSGAYNEQFF
TRBV19	TRBJ1-2	CASSFDRVEYGYTF
TRBV7-2	TRBJ1-1	CASSSNRGAGIDTEAFF
TRBV6-5	TRBJ2-5	CASSFGTSQETQYF
TRBV5-5	TRBJ2-7	CASSLGRAAYEQYF
TRBV29-1	TRBJ1-4	CSVVGGDGEKLFF
TRBV4-1	TRBJ1-1	CAASQGKNTEAFF
TRBV28	TRBJ2-7	CASSFWGSSTYEQYF
TRBV10-2	TRBJ1-1	CAIRMGGGGTEAFF
TRBV27	TRBJ1-5	CASSLGGFNQPQHF
TRBV7-9	TRBJ2-2	CASSLDRLGELFF